The clone carrying this TCR beta chain has a single count. What it recognizes is unknown. The data were produced by immunoSEQ multiplex PCR, yet TCRdb's version contains in-frame clones alone and is incomplete. The table lists tens of thousands of clones, around 94% of them singletons. CDR1 is SGHRS and CDR2 is YFSETQ in the germline V gene. The CDR3 sequence is 15 residues long. Trimming pared 0 bases from V and 7 bases from J, leaving 14 bases between. This entry belongs to a study of graft-versus-host responses after intestinal transplantation. Study background: Each recipient received anti-thymocyte globulin induction, then tacrolimus and steroids for approximately three years. Study-level points and caveats: GvH clone levels peaked in circulation, and this peak was associated with early post-transplant HvG declines.

The sequenced sample was PBMCs, obtained 16 days after intestinal transplant. This sequence was found in a human patient who received an intestinal transplant, so some T cells may come from the graft donor. V usage is TRBV5-1 and J usage is TRBJ1-5, with D unresolved. The CDR3 is CASSLEPDFRQPQHF. CDR3 sequence (DNA): TGCGCCAGCAGCTTGGAACCCGACTTCAGGCAGCCCCAGCATTTT.